This T cell receptor beta chain appears in the sequencing data of a study of response to subunit inactivated influenza vaccine. This clonotype was found a few times. A single record per CDR3 protein comes from TCRdb applying MiXCR to the RT-PCR reads. The sample has 300,000 to 350,000 distinct CDR3 sequences; 21% are singletons. The CDR3 is 11 amino acids. Germline V gene sequence: CDR1 MDHEN, CDR2 SYDVKM. The V segment lost 6 bases and the J segment 10 bases; nucleotides outside the gene matches: 4. The chain couples TRBV28 to TRBJ1-1, with 8 bases identical to TRBD1. This sequence was found in a man aged 50 to 75 who received an inactivated influenza vaccine. This specimen consisted of PBMCs from blood, obtained approximately 22 months after vaccination. CDR3 coding DNA: TGTGCCAGCAGCCCAGGGGGCCCAGCTTTCTTT. This encodes CASSPGGPAFF.